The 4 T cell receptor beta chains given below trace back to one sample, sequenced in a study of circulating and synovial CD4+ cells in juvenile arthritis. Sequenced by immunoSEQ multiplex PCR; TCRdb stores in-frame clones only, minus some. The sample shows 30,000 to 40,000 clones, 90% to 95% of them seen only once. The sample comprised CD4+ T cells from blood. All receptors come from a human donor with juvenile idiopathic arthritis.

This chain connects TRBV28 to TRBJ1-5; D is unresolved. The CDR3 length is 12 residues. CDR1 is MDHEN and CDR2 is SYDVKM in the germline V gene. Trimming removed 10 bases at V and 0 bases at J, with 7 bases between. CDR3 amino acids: CATSDSNQPQHF. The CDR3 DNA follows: TGTGCCACCTCAGATAGCAATCAGCCCCAGCATTTT.

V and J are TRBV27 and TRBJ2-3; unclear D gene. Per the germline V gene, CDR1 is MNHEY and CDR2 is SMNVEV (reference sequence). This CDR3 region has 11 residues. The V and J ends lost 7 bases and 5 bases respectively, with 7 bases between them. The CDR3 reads CASTRLDTQYF. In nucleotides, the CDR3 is TGTGCCAGCACCCGACTAGATACGCAGTATTTT.

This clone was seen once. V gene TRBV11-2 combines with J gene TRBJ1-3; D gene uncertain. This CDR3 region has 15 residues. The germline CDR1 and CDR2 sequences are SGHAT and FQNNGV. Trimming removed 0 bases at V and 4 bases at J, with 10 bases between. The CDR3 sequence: CASSLDFVLGNTIYF. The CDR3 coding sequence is TGTGCCAGCAGCTTAGATTTTGTCCTCGGAAACACCATATATTTT.

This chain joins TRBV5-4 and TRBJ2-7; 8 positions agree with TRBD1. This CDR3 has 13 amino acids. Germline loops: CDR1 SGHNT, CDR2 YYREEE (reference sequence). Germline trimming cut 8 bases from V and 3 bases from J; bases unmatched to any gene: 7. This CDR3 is CASRQGNRYEQYF. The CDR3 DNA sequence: TGTGCCAGTAGACAGGGGAATCGCTACGAGCAGTACTTC.